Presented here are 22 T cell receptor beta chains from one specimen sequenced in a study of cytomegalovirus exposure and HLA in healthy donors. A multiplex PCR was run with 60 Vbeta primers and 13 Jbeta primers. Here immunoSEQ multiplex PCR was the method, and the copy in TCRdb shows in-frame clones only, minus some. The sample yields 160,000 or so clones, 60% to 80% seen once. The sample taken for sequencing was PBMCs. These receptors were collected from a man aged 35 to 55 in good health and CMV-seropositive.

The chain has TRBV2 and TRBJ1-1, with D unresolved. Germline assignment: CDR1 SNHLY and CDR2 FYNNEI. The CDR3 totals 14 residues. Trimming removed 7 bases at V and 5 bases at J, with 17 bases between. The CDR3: CASKDFDSRTEAFF. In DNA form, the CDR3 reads TGTGCCAGCAAGGACTTCGATTCTCGGACTGAAGCTTTCTTT.

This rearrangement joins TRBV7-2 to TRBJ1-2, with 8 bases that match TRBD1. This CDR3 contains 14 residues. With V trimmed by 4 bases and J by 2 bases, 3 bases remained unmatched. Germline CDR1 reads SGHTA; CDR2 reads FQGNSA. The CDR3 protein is CASSWRTGNYGYTF. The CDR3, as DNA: TGTGCCAGCAGCTGGCGGACAGGGAACTATGGCTACACCTTC.

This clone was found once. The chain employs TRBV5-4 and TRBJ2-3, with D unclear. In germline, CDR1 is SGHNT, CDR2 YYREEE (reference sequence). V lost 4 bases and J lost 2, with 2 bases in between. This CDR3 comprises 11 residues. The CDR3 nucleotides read TGTGCCAGCAGCCTCACAGATACGCAGTATTTT. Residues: CASSLTDTQYF.

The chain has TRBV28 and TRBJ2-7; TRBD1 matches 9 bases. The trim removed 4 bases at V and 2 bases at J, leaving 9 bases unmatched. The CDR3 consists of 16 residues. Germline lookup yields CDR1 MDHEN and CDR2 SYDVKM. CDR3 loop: CASSSPGTGPPYEQYF. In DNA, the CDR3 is TGTGCCAGCAGTTCACCCGGGACAGGGCCCCCCTACGAGCAGTACTTC.

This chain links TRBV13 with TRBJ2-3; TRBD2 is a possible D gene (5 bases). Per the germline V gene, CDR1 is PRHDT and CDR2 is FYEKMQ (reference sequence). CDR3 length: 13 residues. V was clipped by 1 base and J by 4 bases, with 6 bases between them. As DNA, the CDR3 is TGTGCCAGCAGCTTAGTAGCGCCAGATACGCAGTATTTT. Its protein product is CASSLVAPDTQYF. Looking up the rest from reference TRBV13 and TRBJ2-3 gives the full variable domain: AAGVIQSPRHLIKEKRETATLKCYPIPRHDTVYWYQQGPGQDPQFLISFYEKMQSDKGSIPDRFSAQQFSDYHSELNMSSLELGDSALYFCASSLVAPDTQYFGPGTRLTVL.

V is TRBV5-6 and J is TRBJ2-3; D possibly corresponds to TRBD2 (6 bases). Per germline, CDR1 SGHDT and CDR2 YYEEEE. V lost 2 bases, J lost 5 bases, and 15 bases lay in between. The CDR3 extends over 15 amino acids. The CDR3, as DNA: TGTGCCAGCAGCTTTGGGACTGAGGAGCTAGATACGCAGTATTTT. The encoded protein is CASSFGTEELDTQYF.

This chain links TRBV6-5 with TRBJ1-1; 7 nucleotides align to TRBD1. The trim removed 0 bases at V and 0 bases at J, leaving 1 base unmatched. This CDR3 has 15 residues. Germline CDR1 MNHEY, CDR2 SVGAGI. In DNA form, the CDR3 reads TGTGCCAGCAGTTACTCGGGACAGATGAACACTGAAGCTTTCTTT. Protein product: CASSYSGQMNTEAFF.

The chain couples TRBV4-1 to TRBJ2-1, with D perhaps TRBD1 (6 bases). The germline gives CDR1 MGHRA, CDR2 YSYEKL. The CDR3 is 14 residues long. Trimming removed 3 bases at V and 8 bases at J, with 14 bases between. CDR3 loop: CASSHGQGGDEQFF. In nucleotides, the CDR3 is TGCGCCAGCAGCCATGGGCAAGGGGGAGATGAGCAGTTCTTC.

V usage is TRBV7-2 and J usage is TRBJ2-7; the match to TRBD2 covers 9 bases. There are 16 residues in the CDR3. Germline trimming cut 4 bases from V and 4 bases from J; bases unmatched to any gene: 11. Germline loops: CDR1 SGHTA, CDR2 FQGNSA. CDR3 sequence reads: CASSYDRRGLAYEQYF. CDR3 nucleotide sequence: TGTGCCAGCAGCTACGATAGGAGGGGACTAGCATACGAGCAGTACTTC.

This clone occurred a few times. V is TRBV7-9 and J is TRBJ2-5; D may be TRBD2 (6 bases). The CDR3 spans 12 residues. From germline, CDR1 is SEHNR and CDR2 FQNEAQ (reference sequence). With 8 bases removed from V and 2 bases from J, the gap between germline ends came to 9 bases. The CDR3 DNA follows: TGTGCCAGCCGGGACTCTCAAGAGACCCAGTACTTC. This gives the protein CASRDSQETQYF. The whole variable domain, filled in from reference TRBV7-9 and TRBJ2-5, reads DTGVSQNPRHKITKRGQNVTFRCDPISEHNRLYWYRQTLGQGPEFLTYFQNEAQLEKSRLLSDRFSAERPKGSFSTLEIQRTEQGDSAMYLCASRDSQETQYFGPGTRLLVL.

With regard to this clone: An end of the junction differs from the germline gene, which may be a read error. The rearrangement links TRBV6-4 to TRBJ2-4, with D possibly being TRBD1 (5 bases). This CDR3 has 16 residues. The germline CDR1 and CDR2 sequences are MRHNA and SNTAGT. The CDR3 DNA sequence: TGTGCCAGCAGTGACTCTCCGGCCAGGGCCAAAAACAGTCAGTACTTC. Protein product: CASSDSPARAKNSQYF.

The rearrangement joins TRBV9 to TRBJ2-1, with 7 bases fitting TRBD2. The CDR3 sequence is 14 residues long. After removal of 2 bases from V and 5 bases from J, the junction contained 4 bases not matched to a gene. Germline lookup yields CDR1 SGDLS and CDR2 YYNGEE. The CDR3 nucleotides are TGTGCCAGCAGCGTCTCTAGCGGAGACAATGAGCAGTTCTTC. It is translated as CASSVSSGDNEQFF.

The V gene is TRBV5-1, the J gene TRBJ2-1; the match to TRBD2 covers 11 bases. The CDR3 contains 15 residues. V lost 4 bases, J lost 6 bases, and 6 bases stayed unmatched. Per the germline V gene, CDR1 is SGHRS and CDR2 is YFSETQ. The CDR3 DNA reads TGCGCCAGCAGCATTCTAGCGGGAGGCCTCAATGAGCAGTTCTTC. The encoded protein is CASSILAGGLNEQFF. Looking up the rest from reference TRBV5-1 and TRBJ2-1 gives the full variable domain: KAGVTQTPRYLIKTRGQQVTLSCSPISGHRSVSWYQQTPGQGLQFLFEYFSETQRNKGNFPGRFSGRQFSNSRSEMNVSTLELGDSALYLCASSILAGGLNEQFFGPGTRLTVL.

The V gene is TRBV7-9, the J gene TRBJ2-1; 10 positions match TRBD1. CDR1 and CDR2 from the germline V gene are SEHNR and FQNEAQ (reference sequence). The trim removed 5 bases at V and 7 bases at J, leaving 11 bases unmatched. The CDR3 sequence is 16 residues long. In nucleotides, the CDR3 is TGTGCCAGCAGCGATCCGACAGGGGGCAACGAGAATGAGCAGTTCTTC. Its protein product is CASSDPTGGNENEQFF.

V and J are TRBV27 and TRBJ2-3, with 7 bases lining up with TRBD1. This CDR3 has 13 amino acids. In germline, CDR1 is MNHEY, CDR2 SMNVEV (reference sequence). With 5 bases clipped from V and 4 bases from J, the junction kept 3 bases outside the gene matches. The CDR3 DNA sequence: TGTGCCAGCAGTGACAGGGCCCCAGATACGCAGTATTTT. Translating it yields CASSDRAPDTQYF.

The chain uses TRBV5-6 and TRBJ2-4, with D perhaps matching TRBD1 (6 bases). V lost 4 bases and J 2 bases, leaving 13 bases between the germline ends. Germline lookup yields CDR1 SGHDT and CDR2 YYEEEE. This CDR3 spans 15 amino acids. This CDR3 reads CASSLIDRTKNIQYF. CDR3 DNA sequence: TGTGCCAGCAGCCTTATCGACAGGACCAAAAACATTCAGTACTTC.

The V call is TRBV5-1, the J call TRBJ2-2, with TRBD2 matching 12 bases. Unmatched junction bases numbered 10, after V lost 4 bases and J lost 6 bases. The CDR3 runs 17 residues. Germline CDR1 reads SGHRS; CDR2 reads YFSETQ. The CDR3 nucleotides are TGCGCCAGCAGCGACGGACTAGCGGGGCCGTACGCCGGGGAGCTGTTTTTT. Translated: CASSDGLAGPYAGELFF.

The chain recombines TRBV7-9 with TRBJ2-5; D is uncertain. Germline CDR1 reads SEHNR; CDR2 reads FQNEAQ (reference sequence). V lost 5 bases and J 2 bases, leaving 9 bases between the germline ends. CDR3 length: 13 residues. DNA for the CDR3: TGTGCCAGCAGCCCGAGAAGTCAAGAGACCCAGTACTTC. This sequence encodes CASSPRSQETQYF.

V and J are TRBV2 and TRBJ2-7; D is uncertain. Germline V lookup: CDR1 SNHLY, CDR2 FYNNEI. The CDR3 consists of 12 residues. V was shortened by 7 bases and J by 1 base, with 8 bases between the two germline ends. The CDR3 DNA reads TGTGCCAGCAAAGTAGATTCCTACGAGCAGTACTTC. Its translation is CASKVDSYEQYF.

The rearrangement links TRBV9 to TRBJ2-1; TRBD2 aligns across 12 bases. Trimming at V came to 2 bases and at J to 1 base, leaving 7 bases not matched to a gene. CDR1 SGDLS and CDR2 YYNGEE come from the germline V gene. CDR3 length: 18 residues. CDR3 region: CASSVGPLAGGSYNEQFF. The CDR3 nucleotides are TGTGCCAGCAGCGTGGGACCACTAGCGGGGGGTTCCTACAATGAGCAGTTCTTC.

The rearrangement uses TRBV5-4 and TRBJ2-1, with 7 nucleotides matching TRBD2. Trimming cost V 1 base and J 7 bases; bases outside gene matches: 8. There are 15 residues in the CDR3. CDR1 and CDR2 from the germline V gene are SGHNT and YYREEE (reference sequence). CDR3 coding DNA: TGTGCCAGCAGCTTGAGGCGGGAGCTCCGGAATGAGCAGTTCTTC. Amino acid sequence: CASSLRRELRNEQFF. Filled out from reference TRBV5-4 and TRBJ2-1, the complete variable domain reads ETGVTQSPTHLIKTRGQQVTLRCSSQSGHNTVSWYQQALGQGPQFIFQYYREEENGRGNFPPRFSGLQFPNYSSELNVNALELDDSALYLCASSLRRELRNEQFFGPGTRLTVL.

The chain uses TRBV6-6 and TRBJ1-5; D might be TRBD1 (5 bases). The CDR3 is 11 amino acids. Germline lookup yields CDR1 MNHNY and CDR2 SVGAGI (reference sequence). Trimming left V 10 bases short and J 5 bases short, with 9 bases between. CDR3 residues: CAIGGDQPQHF. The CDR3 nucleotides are TGTGCCATCGGGGGTGATCAGCCCCAGCATTTT.